This T cell receptor (beta chain) was observed in a study of cytomegalovirus exposure and HLA in healthy donors. About this clone itself: Its antigen is unidentified.

Findings and caveats of the study: Accounts indicate the classifier identified cytomegalovirus status with strong specificity and sensitivity. Among the CMV-associated chains, three were confirmed in vitro as specific for CMV antigens. Despite most TCR sequences being rare, some public TCRs occurred in many donors.

Repertoires were generated with immunoSEQ multiplex PCR, while TCRdb's copy carries only in-frame clones and drops some. Of about 220,000 clones listed, 75% to 95% are singletons. Germline V CDR1 and CDR2: MGHDK, SYGVNS. The CDR3 runs 13 residues. V gave up 3 bases and J gave up 1 base, with 6 bases separating them. The chain combines TRBV25-1 with TRBJ1-2; D unresolved. The sequence was obtained from a woman aged 18-35 years in good health and CMV-seronegative. The sequenced sample consisted of PBMCs. CDR3 DNA: TGTGCCAGCAGTGACAGTTTTAACTATGGCTACACCTTC. Its translation is CASSDSFNYGYTF.